This TCR beta chain appears in the sequencing data of a study of blood T cell repertoires in COVID-19. The germline V gene encodes CDR1 SEHNR and CDR2 FQNEAQ (reference sequence). Losses at the gene ends were 4 bases for V and 5 bases for J; bases not matched to a gene: 23. The CDR3 length is 19 residues. Researchers sorted participants into cohorts using their self-reported clinical history. The table came from immunoSEQ multiplex PCR; TCRdb's copy has only in-frame clones and leaves some out. Here the sample spans about 230,000 clones, 85% to 90% being singletons. The chain has TRBV7-9 and TRBJ2-7, with 7 bases lining up with TRBD2. The specimen was PBMCs or T cells enriched from blood (not recorded which). The clonotype originates from a woman younger than 45 with acute COVID-19. DNA for the CDR3: TGTGCCAGCAGCTCCGGGTGGCCCGCAGGTGGGGGGGTTGAGGACGAGCAGTACTTC. Residues: CASSSGWPAGGGVEDEQYF.